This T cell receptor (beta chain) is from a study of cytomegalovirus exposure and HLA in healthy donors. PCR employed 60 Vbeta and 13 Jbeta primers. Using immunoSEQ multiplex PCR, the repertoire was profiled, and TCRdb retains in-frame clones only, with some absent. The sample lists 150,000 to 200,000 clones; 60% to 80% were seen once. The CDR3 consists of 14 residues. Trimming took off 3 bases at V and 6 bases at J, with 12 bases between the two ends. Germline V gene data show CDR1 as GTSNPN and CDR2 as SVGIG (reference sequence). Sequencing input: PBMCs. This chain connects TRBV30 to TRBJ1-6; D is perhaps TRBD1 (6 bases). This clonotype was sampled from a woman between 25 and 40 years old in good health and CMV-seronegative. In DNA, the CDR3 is TGTGCCTGGAGGGGGGGGGCAAGTAATTCACCCCTCCACTTT. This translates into CAWRGGASNSPLHF.